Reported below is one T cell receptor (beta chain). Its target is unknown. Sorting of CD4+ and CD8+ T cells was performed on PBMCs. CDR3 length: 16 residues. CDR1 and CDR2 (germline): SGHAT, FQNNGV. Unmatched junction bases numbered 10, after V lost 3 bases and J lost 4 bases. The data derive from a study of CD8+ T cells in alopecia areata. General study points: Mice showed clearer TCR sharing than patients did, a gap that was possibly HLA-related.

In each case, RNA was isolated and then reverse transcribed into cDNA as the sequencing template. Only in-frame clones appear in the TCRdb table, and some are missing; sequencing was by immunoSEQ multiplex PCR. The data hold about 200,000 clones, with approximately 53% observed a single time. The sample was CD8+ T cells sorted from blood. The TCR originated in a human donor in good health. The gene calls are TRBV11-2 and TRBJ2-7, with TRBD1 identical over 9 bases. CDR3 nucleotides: TGTGCCAGCAGCTTTTCCTCGGGACAGGGTTTTTACGAGCAGTACTTC. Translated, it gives CASSFSSGQGFYEQYF.